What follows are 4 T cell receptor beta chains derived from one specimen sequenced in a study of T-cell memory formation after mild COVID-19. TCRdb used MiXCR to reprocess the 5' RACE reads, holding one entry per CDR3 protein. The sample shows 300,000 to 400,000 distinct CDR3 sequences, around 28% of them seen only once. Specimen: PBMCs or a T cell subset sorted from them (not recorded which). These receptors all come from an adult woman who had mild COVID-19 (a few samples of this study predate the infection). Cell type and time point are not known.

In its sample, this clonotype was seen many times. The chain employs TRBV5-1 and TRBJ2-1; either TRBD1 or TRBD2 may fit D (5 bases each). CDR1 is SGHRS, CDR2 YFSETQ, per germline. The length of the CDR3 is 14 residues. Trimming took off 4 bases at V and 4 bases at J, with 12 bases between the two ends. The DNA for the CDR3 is TGCGCCAGCAGCCCCGGGGCTAGGTACAATGAGCAGTTCTTC. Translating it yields CASSPGARYNEQFF.

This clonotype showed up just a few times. CDR3 nucleotide sequence: TGCGCCAGCAGCTCGGACAGGTTTGATGAAGCTTTCTTT. Its translation is CASSSDRFDEAFF. The chain is built from TRBV5-1 and TRBJ1-1, with 7 bases matching TRBD1. Germline V CDR1 and CDR2: SGHRS, YFSETQ. The CDR3 sequence is 13 residues long. The V gene end was trimmed by 3 bases and the J gene end by 7 bases; junction bases not matched to a gene: 6.

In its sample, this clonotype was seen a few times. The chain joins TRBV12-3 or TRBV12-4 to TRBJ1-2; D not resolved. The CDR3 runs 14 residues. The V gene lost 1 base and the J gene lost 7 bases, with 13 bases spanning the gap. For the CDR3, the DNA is TGTGCCAGCAGTTTAGGACCCGGGGTGGGTGGCTACACCTTC. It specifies CASSLGPGVGGYTF.

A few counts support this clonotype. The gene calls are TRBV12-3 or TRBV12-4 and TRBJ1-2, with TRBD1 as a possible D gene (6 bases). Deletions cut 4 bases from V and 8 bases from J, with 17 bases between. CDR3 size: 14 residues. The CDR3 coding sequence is TGTGCCAGCAGTTCCTCAGTGGGGGCAGAGGGCTACACCTTC. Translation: CASSSSVGAEGYTF.